A selection of T cell receptor beta chains follows, all from one sample in a study of OX40 agonist ivuxolimab in advanced cancers. Produced via immunoSEQ multiplex PCR; TCRdb's table is partial and in-frame only. The sample carries about 90,000 clones, over 80% recorded once. The material was CD4+ or CD8+ T cells sorted from blood, obtained in a trial of the OX40 agonist ivuxolimab. These TCRs come from an adult with an advanced solid tumor such as melanoma, head and neck, liver or kidney cancer. The CDR3 runs from the conserved cysteine through the conserved F or W. A D gene is named only where the DNA matches it firmly. A clone size is listed for some rows: how often the clone was seen (once, few, many), or a class if it is expanded.

J	length	size	V	D	CDR3	DNA
TRBJ2-7	15	NA	TRBV4-1	NA	CASSQDVRRAYEQYF	TGCGCCAGCAGCCAAGATGTGCGCAGGGCATACGAGCAGTACTTC
TRBJ2-2	14	NA	TRBV6-5	NA	CASNARGFTGELFF	TGTGCCAGCAATGCGCGGGGATTCACCGGGGAGCTGTTTTTT
TRBJ2-7	16	NA	TRBV6-6	TRBD1	CASSYTRDRGRYEQYF	TGTGCCAGCAGTTACACCCGGGACAGGGGGCGGTACGAGCAGTACTTC
TRBJ1-4	13	NA	TRBV13	NA	CASSLHSGDELFF	TGTGCCAGCAGCTTACACAGTGGGGATGAACTGTTTTTT
TRBJ1-1	13	NA	TRBV10-3	NA	CAISVGLEGVAFF	TGTGCCATCAGTGTCGGTTTGGAAGGGGTAGCTTTCTTT
TRBJ1-1	15	NA	TRBV18	NA	CASSRPRLGNTEAFF	TGTGCCAGCTCACGCCCAAGGCTTGGGAACACTGAAGCTTTCTTT
TRBJ2-2	15	once	TRBV9	TRBD2	CASSASSGNTGELFF	TGTGCCAGCAGCGCCTCTAGCGGCAACACCGGGGAGCTGTTTTTT
TRBJ2-3	16	NA	TRBV28	TRBD2	CASSSRTSGRSDTQYF	TGTGCCAGCAGTTCCCGGACTAGCGGGAGGTCAGATACGCAGTATTTT
TRBJ1-5	15	NA	TRBV6-6	TRBD1	CASSYNRGSNQPQHF	TGTGCCAGCAGTTACAACAGGGGGAGCAATCAGCCCCAGCATTTT
TRBJ1-2	15	NA	TRBV5-1	NA	CASSLSLDSGYGYTF	TGCGCCAGCAGCTTGTCCCTGGACAGTGGCTATGGCTACACCTTC
TRBJ2-7	13	NA	TRBV7-9	NA	CASSLSSTGEQYF	TGTGCCAGCAGCTTATCTTCTACGGGCGAGCAGTACTTC
TRBJ1-4	14	NA	TRBV11-3	NA	CASSGEIANEKLFF	TGTGCCAGCAGCGGGGAGATTGCTAATGAAAAACTGTTTTTT
TRBJ2-1	15	NA	TRBV7-9	TRBD2	CASSFTSGRINEQFF	TGTGCCAGCAGCTTCACTAGCGGGAGAATCAATGAGCAGTTCTTC
TRBJ2-2	14	few	TRBV6-4	NA	CASSEGLDTGELFF	TGTGCCAGCAGTGAAGGGCTAGACACCGGGGAGCTGTTTTTT
TRBJ2-1	14	NA	TRBV27	TRBD1	CASSQRTGMSEQFF	TGTGCCAGCAGTCAACGGACAGGGATGTCTGAGCAGTTCTTC
TRBJ1-1	12	NA	TRBV11-3	NA	CASSSGDTEAFF	TGTGCCAGCAGCTCAGGGGACACTGAAGCTTTCTTT
TRBJ2-1	13	NA	TRBV5-1	NA	CASSLGTGPEQFF	TGCGCCAGCAGCTTGGGGACGGGGCCTGAGCAGTTCTTC
TRBJ2-1	12	NA	TRBV7-9	NA	CASSLGLVEQFF	TGTGCCAGCAGCTTGGGTCTTGTTGAGCAGTTCTTC
TRBJ1-2	14	NA	TRBV15	TRBD1	CATSRMGTGDSNTF	TGTGCCACCAGCAGAATGGGGACAGGGGATAGCAACACCTTC
TRBJ1-1	18	NA	TRBV7-8	TRBD1	CASSLPRMDRGSNTEAFF	TGTGCCAGCAGCTTACCAAGAATGGACAGGGGCTCGAACACTGAAGCTTTCTTT
TRBJ1-4	14	NA	TRBV10-3	NA	CAISEGGTNEKLFF	TGTGCCATCAGTGAAGGGGGAACTAATGAAAAACTGTTTTTT
TRBJ1-1	14	once	TRBV27	NA	CASSLSRGPTEAFF	TGTGCCAGCAGTTTATCAAGGGGACCTACTGAAGCTTTCTTT
TRBJ2-2	14	NA	TRBV27	NA	CASLGSTRTGELFF	TGTGCCAGCCTAGGGTCGACGCGTACCGGGGAGCTGTTTTTT
TRBJ2-7	15	NA	TRBV11-3	NA	CASSLGGLGSYEQYF	TGTGCCAGCAGCTTAGGGGGACTGGGCTCCTACGAGCAGTACTTC
TRBJ1-2	15	NA	TRBV7-9	NA	CASSLGLQTFYGYTF	TGTGCCAGCAGCTTAGGTTTACAGACCTTCTATGGCTACACCTTC